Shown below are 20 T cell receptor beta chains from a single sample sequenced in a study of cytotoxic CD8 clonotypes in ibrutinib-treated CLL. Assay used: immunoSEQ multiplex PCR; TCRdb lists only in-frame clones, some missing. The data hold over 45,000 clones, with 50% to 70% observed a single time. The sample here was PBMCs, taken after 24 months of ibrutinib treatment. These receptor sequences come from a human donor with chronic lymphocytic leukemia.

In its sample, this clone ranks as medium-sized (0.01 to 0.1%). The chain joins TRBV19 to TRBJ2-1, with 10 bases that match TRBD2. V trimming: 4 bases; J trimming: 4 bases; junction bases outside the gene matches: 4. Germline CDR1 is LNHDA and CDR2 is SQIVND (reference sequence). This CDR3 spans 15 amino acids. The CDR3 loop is CASSTQAGGYNEQFF. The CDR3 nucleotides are TGTGCCAGTAGTACCCAAGCGGGGGGGTACAATGAGCAGTTCTTC.

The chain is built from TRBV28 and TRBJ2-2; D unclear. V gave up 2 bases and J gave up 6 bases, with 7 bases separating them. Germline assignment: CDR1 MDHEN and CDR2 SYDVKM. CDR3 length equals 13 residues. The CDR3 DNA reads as TGTGCCAGCAGTTTAGTCGTCCCCGGGGAGCTGTTTTTT. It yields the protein CASSLVVPGELFF.

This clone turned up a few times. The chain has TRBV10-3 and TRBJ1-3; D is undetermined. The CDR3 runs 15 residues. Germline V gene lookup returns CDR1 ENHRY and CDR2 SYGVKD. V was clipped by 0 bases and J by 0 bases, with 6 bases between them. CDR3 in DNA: TGTGCCATCAGTGAGTCGGAGTACTCTGGAAACACCATATATTTT. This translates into CAISESEYSGNTIYF.

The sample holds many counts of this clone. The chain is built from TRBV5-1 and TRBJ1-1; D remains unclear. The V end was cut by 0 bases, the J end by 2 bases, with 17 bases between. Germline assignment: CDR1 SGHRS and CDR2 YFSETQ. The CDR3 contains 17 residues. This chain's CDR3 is CASSLAPTSGLNTEAFF. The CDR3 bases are TGCGCCAGCAGCTTGGCCCCTACGTCCGGCCTAAACACTGAAGCTTTCTTT.

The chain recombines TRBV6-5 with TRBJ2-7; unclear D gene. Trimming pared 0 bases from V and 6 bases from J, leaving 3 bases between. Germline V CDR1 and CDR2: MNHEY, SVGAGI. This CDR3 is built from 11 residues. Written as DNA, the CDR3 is TGTGCCAGCAGTTACTCCAGCGAGCAGTACGTC. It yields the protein CASSYSSEQYV.

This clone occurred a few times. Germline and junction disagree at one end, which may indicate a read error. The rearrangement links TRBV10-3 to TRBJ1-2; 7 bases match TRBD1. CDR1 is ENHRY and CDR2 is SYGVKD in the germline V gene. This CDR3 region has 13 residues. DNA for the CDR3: TGTGCCAGCAGTTATACAGGGGATCGTGGCTACACCTTC. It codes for CASSYTGDRGYTF.

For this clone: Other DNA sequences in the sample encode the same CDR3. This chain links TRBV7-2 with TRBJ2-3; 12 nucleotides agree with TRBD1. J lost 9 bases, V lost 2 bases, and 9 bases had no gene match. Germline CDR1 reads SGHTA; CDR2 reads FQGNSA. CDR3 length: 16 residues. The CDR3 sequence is CASSLSGDRGRRTQYF. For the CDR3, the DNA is TGTGCCAGCAGCTTATCGGGGGACAGGGGGCGAAGGACGCAGTATTTT.

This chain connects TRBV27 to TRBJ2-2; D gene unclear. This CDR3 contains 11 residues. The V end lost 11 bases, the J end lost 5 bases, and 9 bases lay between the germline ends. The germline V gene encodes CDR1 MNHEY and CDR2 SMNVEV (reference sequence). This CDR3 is CAANETGELFF. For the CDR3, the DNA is TGTGCCGCCAACGAGACCGGGGAGCTGTTTTTT.

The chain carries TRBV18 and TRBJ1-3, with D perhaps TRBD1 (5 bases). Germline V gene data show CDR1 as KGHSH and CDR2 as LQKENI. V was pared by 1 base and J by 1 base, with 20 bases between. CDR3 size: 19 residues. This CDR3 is CASSPRHTGHGPSGNTIYF. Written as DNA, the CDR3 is TGTGCCAGCTCACCACGTCACACAGGACACGGACCATCTGGAAACACCATATATTTT.

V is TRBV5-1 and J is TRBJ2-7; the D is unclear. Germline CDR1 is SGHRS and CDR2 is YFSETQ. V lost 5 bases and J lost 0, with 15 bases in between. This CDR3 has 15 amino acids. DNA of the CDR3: TGCGCCAGCAGGGCAGACGTAGCAACCTCCTACGAGCAGTACTTC. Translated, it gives CASRADVATSYEQYF.

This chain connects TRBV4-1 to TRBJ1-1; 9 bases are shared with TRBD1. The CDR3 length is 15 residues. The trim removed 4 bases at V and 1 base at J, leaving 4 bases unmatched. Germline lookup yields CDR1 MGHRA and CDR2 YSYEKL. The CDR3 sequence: CASSPGDRENTEAFF. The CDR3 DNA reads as TGCGCCAGCAGCCCCGGGGACAGGGAGAACACTGAAGCTTTCTTT.

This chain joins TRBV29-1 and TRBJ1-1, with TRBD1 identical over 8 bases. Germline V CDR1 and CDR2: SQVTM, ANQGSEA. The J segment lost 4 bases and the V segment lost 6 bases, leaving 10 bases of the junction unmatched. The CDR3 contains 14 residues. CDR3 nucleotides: TGCAGCGTCCACCCGGGACAGGTTTCCACTGAAGCTTTCTTT. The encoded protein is CSVHPGQVSTEAFF.

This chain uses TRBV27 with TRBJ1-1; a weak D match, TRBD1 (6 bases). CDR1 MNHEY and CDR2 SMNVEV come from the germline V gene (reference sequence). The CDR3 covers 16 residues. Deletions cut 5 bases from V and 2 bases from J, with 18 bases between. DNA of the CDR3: TGTGCCAGCAGTGAGCGGGGAACAGGGATCAACACTGAAGCTTTCTTT. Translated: CASSERGTGINTEAFF.

CDR3 protein: CAISESGTSGLISYEQYF. CDR3 nucleotide sequence: TGTGCCATCAGTGAGTCCGGGACTAGCGGGCTTATCTCCTACGAGCAGTACTTC. This chain links TRBV10-3 with TRBJ2-7, with 12 nucleotides matching TRBD2. Per germline, CDR1 ENHRY and CDR2 SYGVKD. V was pared by 0 bases and J by 0 bases, with 6 bases of the junction left unmatched. This CDR3 spans 18 amino acids.

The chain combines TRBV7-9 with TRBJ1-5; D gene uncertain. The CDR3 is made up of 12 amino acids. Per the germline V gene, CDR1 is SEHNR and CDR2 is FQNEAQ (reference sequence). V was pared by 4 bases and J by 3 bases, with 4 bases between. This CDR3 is CASSSLNQPQHF. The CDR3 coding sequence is TGTGCCAGCAGCTCTCTCAATCAGCCCCAGCATTTT.

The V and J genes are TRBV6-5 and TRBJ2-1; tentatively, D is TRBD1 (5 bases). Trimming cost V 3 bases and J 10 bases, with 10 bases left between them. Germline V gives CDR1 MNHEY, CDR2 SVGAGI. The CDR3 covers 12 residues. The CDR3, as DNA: TGTGCCAGCAGTTATGGGGCTGGGGAGCAGTTCTTC. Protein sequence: CASSYGAGEQFF.

The CDR3 region is CASSPQGFTEAFF. The DNA of the CDR3 is TGTGCCAGCTCACCCCAAGGGTTCACTGAAGCTTTCTTT. The chain is built from TRBV18 and TRBJ1-1, with D uncertain. The CDR3 is 13 residues long. CDR1 KGHSH and CDR2 LQKENI come from the germline V gene. V gave up 3 bases and J gave up 4 bases, with 9 bases separating them.

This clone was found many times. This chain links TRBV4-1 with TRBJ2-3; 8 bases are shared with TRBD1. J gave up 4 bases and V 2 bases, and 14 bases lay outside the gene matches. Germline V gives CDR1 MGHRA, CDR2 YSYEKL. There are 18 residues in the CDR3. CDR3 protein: CASSQRNPDRGLADTQYF. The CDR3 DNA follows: TGCGCCAGCAGCCAACGGAACCCCGACAGGGGCCTAGCAGATACGCAGTATTTT.

CDR3 nucleotide sequence: TGCGCCAGCGCAAGCGGGGGGCCCCAAGAGACCCAGTACTTC. Amino acids: CASASGGPQETQYF. The chain joins TRBV5-1 to TRBJ2-5, with 9 bases matching TRBD2. The length of the CDR3 is 14 residues. CDR1 and CDR2 from the germline V gene are SGHRS and YFSETQ. Unmatched junction bases numbered 5, after V lost 7 bases and J lost 1 base. Variable domain in full (rest from reference TRBV5-1 and TRBJ2-5): KAGVTQTPRYLIKTRGQQVTLSCSPISGHRSVSWYQQTPGQGLQFLFEYFSETQRNKGNFPGRFSGRQFSNSRSEMNVSTLELGDSALYLCASASGGPQETQYFGPGTRLLVL.

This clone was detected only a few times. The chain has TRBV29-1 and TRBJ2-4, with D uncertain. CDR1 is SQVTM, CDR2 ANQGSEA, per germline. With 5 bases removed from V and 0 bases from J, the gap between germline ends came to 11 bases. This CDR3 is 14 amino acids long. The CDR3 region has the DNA TGCAGCGTTACTTTTACAGCAGCCAAAAACATTCAGTACTTC. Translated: CSVTFTAAKNIQYF.